This T cell receptor beta chain was found in a study of T-cell memory formation after mild COVID-19. Study in general: The two donors had largely donor-specific TCR clusters. Study results and limitations: A second wave expanding day 15 to 37 was CD4+-biased; contracting clones were balanced.

This clonotype was seen at least ten times. Its antigen is unidentified. From 5'RACE with constant-segment primers came TCR alpha and TCR beta cDNA libraries that carried sample barcodes and UMIs. Each CDR3 protein gets one entry after TCRdb re-called the 5' RACE reads with MiXCR. Among 450,000 to 650,000 distinct CDR3 sequences, about a sixth were seen once, and the ten largest hold approximately 12%. This CDR3 has 11 amino acids. The ends were cut back, 5 bases at V and 0 bases at J, with 5 bases in the middle. The germline V gene has CDR1 DFQATT and CDR2 SNEGSKA (reference sequence). The sequenced sample consisted of PBMCs or a T cell subset sorted from them (not recorded which). V is TRBV20-1 and J is TRBJ2-7; D is ambiguous. The receptor was derived from an adult woman who had mild COVID-19 (a few samples of this study predate the infection). Cell type and time point are not known. CDR3 nucleotide sequence: TGCAGTGCTTGGAGCTCCTACGAGCAGTACTTC. Translating it yields CSAWSSYEQYF.